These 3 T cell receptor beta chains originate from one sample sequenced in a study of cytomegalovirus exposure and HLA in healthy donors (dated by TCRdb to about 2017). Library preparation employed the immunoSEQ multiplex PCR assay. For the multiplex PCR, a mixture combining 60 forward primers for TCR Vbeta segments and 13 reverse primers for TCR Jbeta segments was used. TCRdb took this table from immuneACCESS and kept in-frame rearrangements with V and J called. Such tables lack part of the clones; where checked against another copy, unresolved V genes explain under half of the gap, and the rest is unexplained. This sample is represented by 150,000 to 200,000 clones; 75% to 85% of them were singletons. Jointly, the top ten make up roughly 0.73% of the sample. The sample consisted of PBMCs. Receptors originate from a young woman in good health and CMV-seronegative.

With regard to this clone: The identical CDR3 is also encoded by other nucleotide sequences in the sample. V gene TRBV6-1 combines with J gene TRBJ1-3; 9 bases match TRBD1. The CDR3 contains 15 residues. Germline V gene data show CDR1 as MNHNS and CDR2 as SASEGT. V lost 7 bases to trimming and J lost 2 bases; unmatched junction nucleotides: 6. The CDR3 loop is CASTRDRETGNTIYF. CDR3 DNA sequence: TGTGCCAGCACTCGGGACAGGGAGACTGGAAACACCATATATTTT.

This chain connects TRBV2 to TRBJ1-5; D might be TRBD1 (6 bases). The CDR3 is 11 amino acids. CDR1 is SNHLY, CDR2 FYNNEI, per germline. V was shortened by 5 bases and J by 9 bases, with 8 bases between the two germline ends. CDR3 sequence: CASSRGGPQHF. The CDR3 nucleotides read TGTGCCAGCAGTAGAGGGGGGCCCCAGCATTTT.

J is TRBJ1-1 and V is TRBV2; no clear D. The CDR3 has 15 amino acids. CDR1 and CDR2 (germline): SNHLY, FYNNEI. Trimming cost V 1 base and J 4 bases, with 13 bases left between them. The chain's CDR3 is CASSEGGGIPTEAFF. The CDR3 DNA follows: TGTGCCAGCAGTGAAGGAGGCGGGATTCCCACTGAAGCTTTCTTT.